This T cell receptor beta chain was sequenced in a study of blood T cell repertoires in COVID-19. The wider study: There were acute and convalescent COVID-19 samples, and they came from the United States, Italy and Spain. Sources were T cells, B-cell-depleted T cells, or PBMCs; the material itself was cDNA or gDNA.

Study processing details: Amplification with reference gene primers provided the estimates of nucleated cell counts. This table comes from immunoSEQ multiplex PCR, and its TCRdb copy is limited to in-frame clones, with some not included. The V and J calls and clone size come from that table; D and trimming were worked out from the DNA. The sample records some 99,000 clones, about 86% being singletons. The source is a woman between 55 and 75 years old in a cohort sampled during active or convalescent COVID-19. Sequenced material: peripheral blood.

CDR3 protein: CASSSNSGAGYTF. The CDR3 nucleotides read TGTGCCAGCAGCTCTAACAGCGGGGCTGGCTACACCTTC. The chain has TRBV7-8 and TRBJ1-2, with a possible D match to TRBD1 (5 bases). Germline values: CDR1 SGHVS, CDR2 FQNEAQ. The CDR3 consists of 13 residues. Trimming removed 4 bases from V and 7 bases from J, with 13 bases in between.